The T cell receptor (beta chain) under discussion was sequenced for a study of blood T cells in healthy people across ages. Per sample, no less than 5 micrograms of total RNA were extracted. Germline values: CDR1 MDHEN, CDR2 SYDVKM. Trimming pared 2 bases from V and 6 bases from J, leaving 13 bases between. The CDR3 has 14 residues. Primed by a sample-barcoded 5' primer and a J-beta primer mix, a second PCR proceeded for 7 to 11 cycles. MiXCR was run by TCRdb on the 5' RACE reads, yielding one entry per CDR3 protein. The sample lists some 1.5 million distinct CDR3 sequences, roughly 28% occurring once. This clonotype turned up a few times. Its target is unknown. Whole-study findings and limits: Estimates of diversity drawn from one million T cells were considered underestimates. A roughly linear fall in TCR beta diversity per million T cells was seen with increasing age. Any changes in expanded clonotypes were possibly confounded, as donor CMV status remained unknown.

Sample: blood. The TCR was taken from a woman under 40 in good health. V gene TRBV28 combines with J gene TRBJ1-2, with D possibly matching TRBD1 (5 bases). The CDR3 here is CASSLIPPGDGYTF. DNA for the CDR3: TGTGCCAGCAGTTTAATCCCCCCGGGGGATGGCTACACCTTC.